A selection of T cell receptor beta chains follows, all from one sample in a study of Graves' ophthalmopathy and Graves' hyperthyroidism. TCRdb ran MiXCR on the multiplex PCR reads and lists one entry per CDR3 protein. Of about 39,000 distinct CDR3 sequences listed, 45% to 55% are singletons. The specimen was peripheral blood. The receptors stem from an adult woman with stable Graves' hyperthyroidism. Each CDR3 is given with its conserved first and last residue. A D gene is named only where the DNA matches it firmly. Clone size is stated in some rows and not others, as once, few, many or a class when expanded.

len | d_gene | j_gene | v_gene | abundance | CDR3nt | CDR3aa
13 | - | TRBJ1-1 | TRBV29-1 | medium-sized | TGCAGCGCCAGGACGGGTTTGAACACTGAAGCTTTCTTT | CSARTGLNTEAFF
13 | TRBD2 | TRBJ2-7 | TRBV7-7 | - | TGTGCTAGAGCTTCCGGGGGGGGGTACGAGCAGTACTTC | CARASGGGYEQYF
12 | - | TRBJ2-3 | TRBV6-6 | many | TGTGCCAGCAGTCCGGGGACAGATACGCAGTATTTT | CASSPGTDTQYF
14 | - | TRBJ1-1 | TRBV7-2 | - | TGTGCCAGCAGCTCCGACGGCTGGATCACTGAAGCTTTCTTT | CASSSDGWITEAFF
14 | - | TRBJ2-5 | TRBV15 | - | TGTGCCACCAGCAGAGATTTGAATCAAGAGACCCAGTACTTC | CATSRDLNQETQYF
17 | - | TRBJ2-2 | TRBV9 | many | TGTGCCAGCAGCCGAACTAGCGGAGAAGGGGGCCCCGGGGAGCTGTTTTTT | CASSRTSGEGGPGELFF
12 | - | TRBJ2-1 | TRBV30 | - | TGTGCCTGGAGCTTAGAGGGCGTTGAGCAGTTCTTC | CAWSLEGVEQFF
17 | - | TRBJ1-1 | TRBV19 | many | TGTGCCAGTAACTCGTTGGCAGGAAAAAAAATAAACACTGAAGCTTTCTTT | CASNSLAGKKINTEAFF
15 | - | TRBJ2-5 | TRBV7-2 | once | TGTGCCAGCAGCCCCGGTAGGACTTATCAGAGCGAGGAGTACTTC | CASSPGRTYQSEEYF
16 | TRBD1 | TRBJ2-5 | TRBV20-1 | many | TGCAGTGCTAGAGATCCCTTGACAGGGGGCCAAGAGACCCAGTACTTC | CSARDPLTGGQETQYF
15 | TRBD1 | TRBJ1-1 | TRBV7-2 | once | TGTGCCAGCAGCATACAGGGGGCAATGGACACTGAAGCTTTCTTT | CASSIQGAMDTEAFF
20 | - | TRBJ2-6 | TRBV5-1 | - | TGCGCCGGCAGCGGACCCGTCCCTCTTCCCCCCCACGACAGGGCCAACGTCCTGACTTTC | CAGSGPVPLPPHDRANVLTF
16 | - | TRBJ2-5 | TRBV20-1 | - | - | CCASSGLAGNQETQYF
11 | - | TRBJ2-3 | TRBV7-9 | once | TGTGCCAGCGCCAATGGAGATACGCAGTATTTT | CASANGDTQYF
14 | - | TRBJ2-5 | TRBV5-6 | - | TGTGCCAGCAGCTTCCTCGGGACACAAGAGACCCAGTACTTC | CASSFLGTQETQYF
15 | - | TRBJ2-1 | TRBV9 | - | TGTGCCAGCAGCGTAGAGCCAGCGGCCTGCAATGAGCAGTTCTTC | CASSVEPAACNEQFF
14 | TRBD1 | TRBJ2-7 | TRBV28 | many | TGTGCCAGCAGTGGGACAAACAGGGGCTACGAGCAGTACTTC | CASSGTNRGYEQYF
12 | - | TRBJ2-7 | TRBV27 | - | TGTGCCAGCAGCTTCGAGGGACTCGAGCAGTACTTC | CASSFEGLEQYF
15 | TRBD1 | TRBJ1-2 | TRBV29-1 | - | TGCAGCGTACGCCAGGGGACAGGGGGCGCATCTGGCTACACCTTC | CSVRQGTGGASGYTF
16 | TRBD2 | TRBJ2-2 | TRBV4-2 | many | TGTGCCAGCAGCCAAGGGACTAGCGGGAGGGCCGGGGAGCTGTTTTTT | CASSQGTSGRAGELFF
15 | - | TRBJ1-2 | TRBV29-1 | - | TGCAGCGTTGAGCCCCTTGGACAGTCTAACTATGGCTACACCTTC | CSVEPLGQSNYGYTF
14 | - | TRBJ2-5 | TRBV5-1 | many | TGCGCCAGCAGCTTGACAGCCGCCCAAGAGACCCAGTACTTC | CASSLTAAQETQYF
13 | - | TRBJ1-3 | TRBV29-1 | many | TGCAGCGTTTGGGCAGACTCTGGAAACACCATATATTTT | CSVWADSGNTIYF
14 | TRBD1 | TRBJ1-2 | TRBV3-1 | many | TGTGCCAGCAGCCAGCGGACAGGGGAGGGTGGCTACACCTTC | CASSQRTGEGGYTF
14 | - | TRBJ1-1 | TRBV7-3 | - | TGTGCCAGCAGCTCGACGAGGGGAACCACTGAAGCTTTCTTT | CASSSTRGTTEAFF
15 | TRBD1 | TRBJ2-1 | TRBV14 | - | TGTGCCAGCAGCCCGGAGCCGGACAGGGTCGATGAGCAGTTCTTC | CASSPEPDRVDEQFF
12 | TRBD1 | TRBJ1-2 | TRBV29-1 | - | TGCAGCGGAGCAGGGGGCGCATCTGGCTACACCTTC | CSGAGGASGYTF
19 | TRBD2 | TRBJ2-5 | TRBV20-1 | - | TGCAGTGCCCCTACACGGGAGGATTTGTTGTGGTCTAAAGTAAGGACCCAGTACTTC | CSAPTREDLLWSKVRTQYF
14 | - | TRBJ1-1 | TRBV5-1 | - | TGCGCCAGCAGCGGAATCGGGATGAACACTGAAGCTTTCTTT | CASSGIGMNTEAFF
14 | - | TRBJ1-2 | TRBV15 | - | TGTGCCACCGGAGTGGGGGGCGCCTGGTATGGCTACACCTTC | CATGVGGAWYGYTF
12 | - | TRBJ2-7 | TRBV12-3/TRBV12-4 | many | TGTGCCAGCAGTTTCAGCAGATACGAGCAGTACTTC | CASSFSRYEQYF
15 | - | TRBJ1-3 | TRBV7-3 | many | TGTGCCAGCAGCTTATCGGGGGCAGCTGGAAACACCATATATTTT | CASSLSGAAGNTIYF
14 | TRBD2 | TRBJ2-2 | TRBV11-2 | - | TGTGCCAGCAGCTTAAGCGGGAGGGCCGGGGAGCTGTTTTTT | CASSLSGRAGELFF
15 | TRBD2 | TRBJ2-7 | TRBV6-5 | many | TGTGCCAGCAGTTACTTGACTAGCGACTCCTACGAGCAGTACTTC | CASSYLTSDSYEQYF
21 | - | TRBJ2-5 | TRBV7-6 | once | - | CASRRGTENTEAFFGQGTQYF
11 | - | TRBJ1-1 | TRBV29-1 | - | TGCAGCTTCCAGGGATACACTGAAGCTTTCTTT | CSFQGYTEAFF
15 | TRBD2 | TRBJ2-7 | TRBV12-3/TRBV12-4 | - | TGTGCCAGCAGCAAGACTAGCGGGGGTGGGTACGAGCAGTACTTC | CASSKTSGGGYEQYF
15 | TRBD2 | TRBJ2-7 | TRBV7-2 | many | TGTGCCAGCAGCGGGGGTAGCGGGAGAGCCTACGAGCAGTACTTC | CASSGGSGRAYEQYF
14 | - | TRBJ1-1 | TRBV15 | few | TGTGCCACCAGCAGAGGTACCATGTTCACTGAAGCTTTCTTT | CATSRGTMFTEAFF
14 | - | TRBJ1-1 | TRBV5-6 | many | TGTGCCAGCAGCTTGGTGGGGGCCGGCACTGAAGCTTTCTTT | CASSLVGAGTEAFF
15 | TRBD1 | TRBJ2-7 | TRBV15 | - | TGTGCCACCAGCAGAGAACCACAGGGGGCCTACGAGCAGTACTTC | CATSREPQGAYEQYF